This TCR beta chain was captured in a study of post-analysis software for immune sequencing data. Study-level background: Secondary progressive, relapsing-remitting and progressive-relapsing multiple sclerosis were among the included disease courses.

This CDR3 comprises 17 residues. CDR1 and CDR2 (germline): PRHDT, FYEKMQ (reference sequence). With 1 base removed from V and 1 base from J, the gap between germline ends came to 14 bases. Points on this clonotype: Its antigen is still unknown.

TCR beta cDNA libraries included unique molecular identifiers. Researchers reported 550,000 or so cDNA molecules coming from about 1 to 10 million T cells. Each CDR3 protein gets one entry after TCRdb re-called the PCR reads with MiXCR. The sample yields approximately 630,000 distinct CDR3 sequences, approximately 59% seen once. Study-level results: Patients used about five TRBV segments, including TRBV5-6, TRBV5-1 and TRBV20-1, more often than controls. Co-batched samples clustered tightly together by F measure. Normalized Chao1 diversity was significantly reduced in patients versus controls.

The sample taken for sequencing was blood. The rearrangement uses TRBV13 and TRBJ2-4; TRBD1 might be the D (6 bases). The clonotype comes from a girl aged 2-15 years with multiple sclerosis. Here the CDR3 DNA reads TGTGCCAGCAGCTTAGTGTTGAGACAGGCGGCCAAAAACATTCAGTACTTC. It is translated as CASSLVLRQAAKNIQYF.